This T cell receptor (beta chain) was sequenced for a study of cytomegalovirus exposure and HLA in healthy donors. Study-wide findings and caveats: Specificity for CMV antigens was confirmed in vitro for a few of the CMV-associated chains.

60 Vbeta and 13 Jbeta primers were used in PCR. Here immunoSEQ multiplex PCR was the method, and the copy in TCRdb shows in-frame clones only, minus some. The sample shows roughly 110,000 clones, roughly 80% of them seen only once. A remark on this clone: Its specificity is not known.

This TCR came from a man in his thirties or forties in good health and CMV-seronegative. Sequenced: PBMCs.

Written as DNA, the CDR3 is TGTGCCAGCAGCTTTGCAGGGGGCGTCTGGGAGACCCAGTACTTC. Translating it yields CASSFAGGVWETQYF. The chain has TRBV11-2 and TRBJ2-5; 8 bases align to TRBD1. J was trimmed by 5 bases and V by 3 bases; bases with no gene match: 8. This CDR3 has 15 residues. Germline values: CDR1 SGHAT, CDR2 FQNNGV.